This is a list of T cell receptor beta chains from one sample in a study of T cell repertoires in cytomegalovirus infection. Their antigens are not known. TCRdb itself ran the reads through MiXCR, one entry per CDR3 protein. This sample has about 890,000 distinct CDR3 sequences, with approximately 32% found just once. The input for sequencing was cultured CD8+ T cells from PBMCs, taken from culture after CMV antigen stimulation. Every receptor here comes from a human donor in good health (CMV status not recorded). Some clones in this sample may be carry-over from other donors' samples. Each CDR3 is given with its conserved first and last residue. Fields, in order: clone size, V gene, D gene, J gene, CDR3 DNA, CDR3 protein. A D gene is named only where the DNA matches it firmly. The size of a clone is reported for some rows only, either as once, few or many, or as a class for expanded clones.

.	TRBV6-4	TRBD1	TRBJ1-1	TGTGCCAGCGGACAGGGGTTGGGCACTGAAGCTTTCTTT	CASGQGLGTEAFF
.	TRBV19	.	TRBJ1-2	TGTGCCAGTAACCCTATGGCCGGGGACTATGGCTACACCTTC	CASNPMAGDYGYTF
many	TRBV7-2	TRBD1	TRBJ2-3	TGTGCCAGCAGCTCGGGACAGGGATATAGGGATACGCAGTATTTT	CASSSGQGYRDTQYF
many	TRBV20-1	.	TRBJ2-1	TGCAGTGCTAGAGGAACCGGGGTGGGCAGCTACAATGAGCAGTTCTTC	CSARGTGVGSYNEQFF
.	TRBV6-2/TRBV6-3	.	TRBJ2-5	TGTGCCAGCAGTTCCGTAAGGGACAAAGGTTCGGAGACCCAGTACTTC	CASSSVRDKGSETQYF
few	TRBV9	.	TRBJ1-1	TGTGCCAGCAGCAAGCGGACAGCTAGCTACACTGAAGCTTTCTTT	CASSKRTASYTEAFF
.	TRBV11-1	.	TRBJ2-7	TGTGCCAGCAGCCCCCGTAAACAAGGCAGGGCAACCTACGAGCAGTACTTC	CASSPRKQGRATYEQYF
.	TRBV7-6	.	TRBJ2-6	TGTGCCAGCAGCCCCGGGGCAGGGGCCGGACGCTGGGCCAACGTCCTGACTTTC	CASSPGAGAGRWANVLTF
.	TRBV15	.	TRBJ1-2	TGTGCCACCGAGGGCGCAACGAAATATGGCTACACCTTC	CATEGATKYGYTF
few	TRBV7-8	TRBD2	TRBJ2-3	TGTGCCAGCAGCATTCCTTCCGGGACTAGCGGGGGGGGGGGAACAGATACGCAGTATTTT	CASSIPSGTSGGGGTDTQYF
.	TRBV7-9	.	TRBJ2-7	TGTGCCAGCAGCTTGGCGGAAGGTCAGGAGAGGAACGAGCAGTACTTC	CASSLAEGQERNEQYF
.	TRBV10-2	.	TRBJ1-1	TGCGCCAGCTGGGATAGGAGGGAGAACACTGAAGCTTTCTTT	CASWDRRENTEAFF
.	TRBV27	TRBD1	TRBJ2-7	TGTGCCAGCAGTAGATTGGGACAGGGTGGTTACGAGCAGTACTTC	CASSRLGQGGYEQYF
.	TRBV7-8	.	TRBJ1-4	TGTGCCAGCAGCTCTAAGGGGGCAACTAATGAAAAACTGTTTTTT	CASSSKGATNEKLFF
.	TRBV19	TRBD2	TRBJ2-5	TGTGCCAGTAGTATAGATGACTATTCGGGGACTAGCGATGGGACCCAGTACTTC	CASSIDDYSGTSDGTQYF
many	TRBV6-2/TRBV6-3	.	TRBJ1-5	TGTGCCAGCAGATCAAACCCGGAGCCCCAGCATTTT	CASRSNPEPQHF
.	TRBV19	.	TRBJ1-2	TGTGCCAGTAGTATAGCTCCGACAGGACCTGGCTACACCTTC	CASSIAPTGPGYTF
.	TRBV6-5	.	TRBJ1-4	TGTGCCAGCAGTTACTACATAGGGGCAACTAATGAAAAACTGTTTTTT	CASSYYIGATNEKLFF
few	TRBV7-9	.	TRBJ1-5	TGTGCCAGCAGCCCGCGGGACAACAATCAGCCCCAGCATTTT	CASSPRDNNQPQHF
few	TRBV4-2	TRBD2	TRBJ2-3	TGTGCCAGCAGCCAAGATGAACGGGGGGGTTTAGATACGCAGTATTTT	CASSQDERGGLDTQYF
.	TRBV6-2/TRBV6-3	TRBD1	TRBJ2-1	TGTGCCAGCAGTTACCCTTACAGGGACAGGGGCTACAATGAGCAGTTCTTC	CASSYPYRDRGYNEQFF
once	TRBV5-1	.	TRBJ1-3	TGCGCCAGCAGCTTGGCGGGGGCGCGTGGAAACACCATATATTTT	CASSLAGARGNTIYF
.	TRBV4-3	.	TRBJ2-1	TGCGCCAGCAGCCAAGATTTATGGAGTGCCGGGGGACAAACCTACAATGAGCAGTTCTTC	CASSQDLWSAGGQTYNEQFF
few	TRBV12-3/TRBV12-4	TRBD2	TRBJ2-3	TGTGCCAGCAGACGACTAGCGTGGGGGGATTTAGGTACGCAGTATTTT	CASRRLAWGDLGTQYF
many	TRBV7-2	.	TRBJ1-1	TGTGCCAGCAGCTTACCTCCCCCGGGGTACACTGAAGCTTTCTTT	CASSLPPPGYTEAFF
.	TRBV4-2	.	TRBJ1-2	TGTGCCAGCAGCCAAGCCGAGTCAGGCGGCTACACCTTC	CASSQAESGGYTF
.	TRBV6-1	TRBD2	TRBJ2-1	TGTGCCAGCACTTCCGGGGGGGGGCACAATGAGCAGTTCTTC	CASTSGGGHNEQFF
many	TRBV7-2	.	TRBJ2-1	TGTGCCAGCAGTATACGCAGTGGCGAGCAGTTCTTC	CASSIRSGEQFF
.	TRBV6-1	TRBD2	TRBJ2-3	TGTGCCAGCAGTGAAAGGACTAGTCTTATCCCGTCAGATACGCAGTATTTT	CASSERTSLIPSDTQYF
once	TRBV29-1	.	TRBJ2-7	TGCAGCGCTGAGGATGGGCGCGGAGGCTACGAGCAGTACTTC	CSAEDGRGGYEQYF
.	TRBV19	TRBD2	TRBJ2-1	TGTGCCAGTAGTATCTTCAGGACTAGCGGGAGTGAGCAGTTCTTC	CASSIFRTSGSEQFF
.	TRBV27	.	TRBJ1-3	TGTGCCAGCTGCCCATTGGGCGGGGGCCCTGGAAACACCATATATTTT	CASCPLGGGPGNTIYF
.	TRBV6-2/TRBV6-3	.	TRBJ1-1	TGTGCCAGCAGTTACTCGACGGGGGCAGGCACTGGAGCTTTCTTT	CASSYSTGAGTGAFF
few	TRBV7-9	.	TRBJ2-3	TGTGCCAGCAGCCCAGAGATGCAGGCCGGCCCAGATACGCAGTATTTT	CASSPEMQAGPDTQYF
few	TRBV28	.	TRBJ2-1	TGTGCCAGCAGTTCCCGGACGTTCTCCTACAATGAGCAGTTCTTC	CASSSRTFSYNEQFF
few	TRBV2	TRBD1	TRBJ2-3	TGTGCCAGCAGTGATGTTGGGACAGGGTCGGGAGATACGCAGTATTTT	CASSDVGTGSGDTQYF
.	TRBV7-9	.	TRBJ2-3	TGTGCCAGCCGGGGGAAAACAGATACGCAGTATTTT	CASRGKTDTQYF
few	TRBV7-9	.	TRBJ1-2	TGTGCCAGCAGCGTCATATATGGCTACACCTTC	CASSVIYGYTF